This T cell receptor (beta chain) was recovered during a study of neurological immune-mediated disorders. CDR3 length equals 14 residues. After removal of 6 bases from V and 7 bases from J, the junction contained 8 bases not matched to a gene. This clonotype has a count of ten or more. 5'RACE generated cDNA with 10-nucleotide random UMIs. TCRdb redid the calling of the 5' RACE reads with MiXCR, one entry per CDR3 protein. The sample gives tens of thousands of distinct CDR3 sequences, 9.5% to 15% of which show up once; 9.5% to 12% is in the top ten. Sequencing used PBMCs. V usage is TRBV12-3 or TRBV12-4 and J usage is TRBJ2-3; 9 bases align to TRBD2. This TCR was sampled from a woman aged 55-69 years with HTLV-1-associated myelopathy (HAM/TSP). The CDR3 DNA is TGTGCCAGCAGCACCGGGACTAGCCCCAATACGCAGTATTTT. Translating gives CASSTGTSPNTQYF.